Listed below are T cell receptor beta chains from one sample, sequenced in a study of T cells in localized non-small cell lung cancer. The assay was immunoSEQ multiplex PCR, and TCRdb's table has in-frame clones only and misses some. The top ten hold around 34% of the sample, which has under 35,000 clones, roughly 75% seen once. Here the sequenced sample was peripheral blood, taken before any cancer treatment. Receptor source: a male donor at least 60 years old with stage II squamous cell lung carcinoma. Each CDR3 is given with its conserved first and last residue. D genes are given only for firm matches. Some rows mark clone size as missing; the rest say once, few, many or name a class of expanded clone.

>.|TRBV6-6|.|TRBJ2-1
TGTGCCAGCAGTTCCATTTCCCTATACAATGAGCAGTTCTTC
CASSSISLYNEQFF
>.|TRBV5-6|few|TRBJ1-6
TGTGCCAGCAGCCGAGGGGGGGCTGATAATTCACCCCTCCACTTT
CASSRGGADNSPLHF
>.|TRBV27|.|TRBJ1-2
TGTGCCAGCAGTTTATCAGGGGCGAGAAACTATGGCTACACCTTC
CASSLSGARNYGYTF
>.|TRBV30|few|TRBJ1-1
TGTGCCTGGATTATGGCCGGGGGGACGAACACTGAAGCTTTCTTT
CAWIMAGGTNTEAFF
>TRBD2|TRBV7-3|.|TRBJ2-2
TGTGCCAGCAGCTCCTTCGGGACTAGCGGGGGGGCCGGGGAGCTGTTTTTT
CASSSFGTSGGAGELFF
>.|TRBV19|.|TRBJ2-5
TGTGCCAGTAGTATGAGGGCCCAGCGCCAAGAGACCCAGTACTTC
CASSMRAQRQETQYF
>.|TRBV10-3|.|TRBJ2-5
TGTGCCACCAGCACGGACCGGTACCAAGAGACCCAGTACTTC
CATSTDRYQETQYF
>.|TRBV11-3|.|TRBJ2-2
TGTGCCAGCAGCTCGGGTGGACAAAGGACCGGGGAGCTGTTTTTT
CASSSGGQRTGELFF
>.|TRBV6-5|once|TRBJ2-1
TGTGCCAGCAGGACGGGCGTAAATGAGCAGTTCTTC
CASRTGVNEQFF
>.|TRBV5-5|.|TRBJ2-3
TGTGCCAGCAGCTTGGTTGTCCGGGGTGATACGCAGTATTTT
CASSLVVRGDTQYF
>.|TRBV10-3|once|TRBJ2-1
TGTGCCATCAGTGACAGCGGAGGCTCCTACAATGAGCAGTTCTTC
CAISDSGGSYNEQFF
>.|TRBV6-1|.|TRBJ1-3
TGTGCCAGCTCCTCGGTTTCTGGAAACACCATATATTTT
CASSSVSGNTIYF
>.|TRBV5-1|.|TRBJ2-5
TGCGCCAGCAGCTTAGCGAGCCAAGAGACCCAGTACTTC
CASSLASQETQYF
>.|TRBV6-5|.|TRBJ1-1
TGTGCCAGCAGCGTAGACCGTCTATCCACTGAAGCTTTCTTT
CASSVDRLSTEAFF
>.|TRBV9|.|TRBJ2-5
TGTGCCAGCAGCGTGGGGGGTCCCCAAGAGACCCAGTACTTC
CASSVGGPQETQYF
>.|TRBV11-3|.|TRBJ2-1
TGTGCCAGCAGCTTATCAAAGGGGCCCTACAATGAGCAGTTCTTC
CASSLSKGPYNEQFF
>.|TRBV11-3|.|TRBJ2-3
TGTGCCAGCAGCTTAGGGGGGGCTAGCACAGATACGCAGTATTTT
CASSLGGASTDTQYF
>.|TRBV5-6|.|TRBJ1-2
TGTGCCAGCAGCTCCCCCGGGGACGTGCCGTATGGCTACACCTTC
CASSSPGDVPYGYTF
>TRBD1|TRBV15|.|TRBJ1-4
TGTGCCACCGTGGACAGGGGAGATGAAAAACTGTTTTTT
CATVDRGDEKLFF
>.|TRBV19|.|TRBJ1-4
TGTGCCAGTAATCAGAGAAATGAAAAACTGTTTTTT
CASNQRNEKLFF
>.|TRBV9|.|TRBJ1-3
TGTGCCAGCAGCGTAGGCTCAACAGGAAACACCATATATTTT
CASSVGSTGNTIYF
>.|TRBV7-9|.|TRBJ2-7
TGTGCCAGCAGCTTAACTACCTACGAGCAGTACTTC
CASSLTTYEQYF
>TRBD2|TRBV7-2|.|TRBJ2-2
TGTGCCAGCAGCTCGCGGACTAGCGGGGGTGCTGTGGAGCTGTTTTTT
CASSSRTSGGAVELFF
>.|TRBV5-1|few|TRBJ2-7
TGCGCCAGCAGCCCTGGTAGGCCGACCTACGAGCAGTACTTC
CASSPGRPTYEQYF
>TRBD2|TRBV7-9|.|TRBJ2-2
TGTGCCAGCAGATTAGGACTAGCGGGAGCGAACACCGGGGAGCTGTTTTTT
CASRLGLAGANTGELFF
>.|TRBV7-8|.|TRBJ1-1
TGTGCCAGCAGCTTAACTAAACACACTGAAGCTCTCTTT
CASSLTKHTEALF
>TRBD1|TRBV5-1|.|TRBJ2-7
TGCGCCAGCAGCGCCCAGGGGGTCTCCTACGAGCAGTACTTC
CASSAQGVSYEQYF
>.|TRBV6-5|.|TRBJ2-7
TGTGCCAGCAGGGGAGCCAGGGACGGCTCCCACGAGCAGTACTTC
CASRGARDGSHEQYF
>TRBD2|TRBV30|many|TRBJ2-1
TGTGCCTGGAGTGTGGGACTAGCGACGGATGAGCAGTTCTTC
CAWSVGLATDEQFF
>.|TRBV29-1|.|TRBJ2-3
TGCAGCGTTGAACTAAGCGGGACAGATACGCAGTATTTT
CSVELSGTDTQYF
>.|TRBV27|.|TRBJ1-5
TGTGCCAGCAGTTTATTGGGTAGACGCAATCAGCCCCAGCATTTT
CASSLLGRRNQPQHF
>.|TRBV27|.|TRBJ2-2
TGTGCCAGCAGTTGGGGGTTCGACACCGGGGAGCTGTTTTTT
CASSWGFDTGELFF
>.|TRBV7-8|.|TRBJ1-3
TGTGCCAGCAGCGCCGGGGTCAGCTCTGGAAACACCATATATTTT
CASSAGVSSGNTIYF
>.|TRBV5-5|.|TRBJ2-5
TGTGCCAGCAGCCTGGGTCCCGAAGAGACCCAGTACTTC
CASSLGPEETQYF
>.|TRBV19|.|TRBJ2-6
TGTGCCAGTAGTATAGGGCAGGGGTATGGGGCCAACGTCCTGACTTTC
CASSIGQGYGANVLTF
>TRBD1|TRBV10-3|.|TRBJ2-7
TGTGCCATCAGTGAGCCCAGGACCGGGACAGGGCTAACTACGAAGCAGTACTTC
CAISEPRTGTGLTTKQYF
>.|TRBV7-9|.|TRBJ1-4
TGTGCCAGCAGCTTCGCCAAGGAAAAACTGTTTTTT
CASSFAKEKLFF
>.|TRBV11-2|.|TRBJ1-1
TGTGCCAGCAGTCCTAACAGGGTCTACACTGAAGCTTTCTTT
CASSPNRVYTEAFF
>.|TRBV5-5|.|TRBJ1-2
TGTGCCAGCAGCTTGGGGGGATATGGCTACACCTTC
CASSLGGYGYTF
>.|TRBV11-2|.|TRBJ2-5
TGTGCCAGCAGCTCGGGTCCTAATGGGGAGACCCAGTACTTC
CASSSGPNGETQYF